One sample yielded the 9 T cell receptor beta chains listed below, sequenced in a study of cytomegalovirus exposure and HLA in healthy donors. The PCR employed 60 Vbeta primers together with 13 Jbeta primers. Clones were read by immunoSEQ multiplex PCR, and TCRdb kept only the in-frame ones, dropping some. The table has 200,000 to 250,000 clones, around 84% seen once. Sequences were obtained from PBMCs. These receptor sequences come from a girl aged 2 to 9 in good health and CMV-seronegative.

The DNA of the CDR3 is TGCGCCAGCAGCTTGGAAGCGGGAAAATCGGGTGAGCAGTTCTTC. Protein product: CASSLEAGKSGEQFF. The chain carries TRBV5-1 and TRBJ2-1; 7 bases align to TRBD2. V lost 0 bases, J lost 9 bases, and 9 bases stayed unmatched. The CDR3 extends over 15 amino acids. Germline CDR1 and CDR2: SGHRS and YFSETQ.

The chain employs TRBV7-9 and TRBJ2-5; TRBD2 might be the D (5 bases). Germline CDR1 and CDR2: SEHNR and FQNEAQ (reference sequence). V was cut by 4 bases and J by 2 bases, with 11 bases left in between. The CDR3 is 14 residues long. This CDR3 is CASSSTGIQETQYF. The DNA for the CDR3 is TGTGCCAGCAGCTCCACCGGGATACAAGAGACCCAGTACTTC.

The V call is TRBV7-7, the J call TRBJ2-1; 9 positions agree with TRBD1. Germline lookup yields CDR1 SSHAT and CDR2 FNYEAQ (reference sequence). The V and J ends lost 5 bases and 6 bases, in that order; junction bases with no gene match: 2. This CDR3 contains 13 residues. CDR3 loop: CASSDRGGNEQFF. The CDR3 nucleotides read TGTGCCAGCAGCGACAGGGGGGGCAATGAGCAGTTCTTC.

The chain couples TRBV5-4 to TRBJ2-3; a possible D gene is TRBD1 (6 bases). This CDR3 has 13 amino acids. V was cut by 6 bases and J by 3 bases, with 11 bases left in between. From germline, CDR1 is SGHNT and CDR2 YYREEE (reference sequence). The CDR3 bases are TGTGCCAGCACATTGCAGGGGACAGATACGCAGTATTTT. Amino acid sequence: CASTLQGTDTQYF.

This clone showed up just a few times. The V call is TRBV7-8, the J call TRBJ1-3; the D is unclear. The CDR3 sequence is 15 residues long. The V gene lost 5 bases and the J gene lost 4 bases, with 15 bases spanning the gap. Per germline, CDR1 SGHVS and CDR2 FQNEAQ. The CDR3 region has the DNA TGTGCCAGCAGCCCTAGTTCGGGTAGGGGAAACACCATATATTTT. The encoded protein is CASSPSSGRGNTIYF.

Of note for this clone: Other DNA sequences in the same sample also yield this CDR3. The rearrangement uses TRBV4-1 and TRBJ1-4; the D is unclear. Trimming left V 9 bases short and J 8 bases short, with 25 bases between. This CDR3 spans 16 amino acids. Germline V gives CDR1 MGHRA, CDR2 YSYEKL. The DNA of the CDR3 is TGCGCCAGTCACCGGGATAGGGCTTTGTTCGTGGAAAAACTGTTTTTT. This sequence encodes CASHRDRALFVEKLFF.

The gene calls are TRBV18 and TRBJ2-1; 11 bases agree with TRBD2. Germline-derived CDR1 and CDR2 are KGHSH and LQKENI. The V and J ends lost 3 bases and 10 bases, in that order; junction bases with no gene match: 8. The length of the CDR3 is 15 residues. Here the CDR3 DNA reads TGTGCCAGCTCACCTTTAGCGGGAGGGCCTTACGAGCAGTTCTTC. It encodes CASSPLAGGPYEQFF.

The chain links TRBV9 to TRBJ2-7; D might be TRBD2 (6 bases). The germline gives CDR1 SGDLS, CDR2 YYNGEE. V lost 0 bases, J lost 2 bases, and 9 bases lay in between. The CDR3 consists of 14 residues. In nucleotides, the CDR3 is TGTGCCAGCAGCGTAGGGGGGGATGCCTACGAGCAGTACTTC. This gives the protein CASSVGGDAYEQYF.

The chain carries TRBV14 and TRBJ1-1; 9 nucleotides match TRBD1. J gave up 6 bases and V 4 bases, and 9 bases lay outside the gene matches. There are 15 residues in the CDR3. CDR1 SGHDN and CDR2 FVKESK come from the germline V gene. The CDR3 loop is CASSPQTGGNAEAFF. The CDR3 DNA reads TGTGCCAGCAGCCCCCAAACAGGGGGCAACGCTGAAGCTTTCTTT.